These 7 T cell receptor beta chains share one sample of origin, sequenced in a study of cytomegalovirus exposure and HLA in healthy donors. PCR used 60 Vbeta primers and 13 Jbeta primers. TCRdb keeps only in-frame clones here, not all; method: immunoSEQ multiplex PCR. The table records around 250,000 clones, about 80% of them present only once. The material sequenced was PBMCs. The receptors originated from a woman aged 55-75 years in good health and CMV-seropositive.

The chain couples TRBV5-6 to TRBJ1-1; tentatively, D is TRBD1 (5 bases). CDR1 SGHDT and CDR2 YYEEEE come from the germline V gene. V gave up 1 base and J gave up 1 base, with 11 bases separating them. This CDR3 is built from 15 residues. The CDR3 DNA is TGTGCCAGCAGCTTGCAGGGAGGGAAGAACACTGAAGCTTTCTTT. Translated, it gives CASSLQGGKNTEAFF.

This clone came up once. The CDR3 protein is CASSVQGSGLYGYTF. The CDR3 coding sequence is TGTGCCAGCAGCGTCCAGGGATCGGGTTTGTATGGCTACACCTTC. The chain couples TRBV9 to TRBJ1-2; tentatively, D is TRBD1 (5 bases). Trimming took 2 bases from V and 5 from J, leaving 16 bases between them. CDR1 and CDR2 (germline): SGDLS, YYNGEE. This CDR3 has 15 amino acids. The full variable domain, its missing parts supplied by reference TRBV9 and TRBJ1-2, is DSGVTQTPKHLITATGQRVTLRCSPRSGDLSVYWYQQSLDQGLQFLIQYYNGEERAKGNILERFSAQQFPDLHSELNLSSLELGDSALYFCASSVQGSGLYGYTFGSGTRLTVV.

The chain uses TRBV7-9 and TRBJ1-1; TRBD1 is a possible D gene (5 bases). The CDR3 loop spans 14 amino acids. Germline CDR1 SEHNR, CDR2 FQNEAQ (reference sequence). Trimming left V 0 bases short and J 5 bases short, with 10 bases between. The DNA of the CDR3 is TGTGCCAGCAGCTTAGCGGGGGGGAGAACTGAAGCTTTCTTT. Amino acid sequence: CASSLAGGRTEAFF. The full variable domain, in which reference TRBV7-9 and TRBJ1-1 provide the parts outside the CDR3, is DTGVSQNPRHKITKRGQNVTFRCDPISEHNRLYWYRQTLGQGPEFLTYFQNEAQLEKSRLLSDRFSAERPKGSFSTLEIQRTEQGDSAMYLCASSLAGGRTEAFFGQGTRLTVV.

This clone was detected only a few times. This rearrangement joins TRBV28 to TRBJ1-5, with 9 positions matching TRBD1. From germline, CDR1 is MDHEN and CDR2 SYDVKM. The junction had 2 bases not matched to a gene; V was cut back by 1 base and J by 1 base. The CDR3 has 16 residues. DNA of the CDR3: TGTGCCAGCAGTTTATTGGGACAGGGAAGCAATCAGCCCCAGCATTTT. This gives the protein CASSLLGQGSNQPQHF.

Worth noting for this clone: Within the sample, other DNA sequences also encode this same CDR3. This chain joins TRBV29-1 and TRBJ1-5; D perhaps matches TRBD1 (6 bases). The CDR3 runs to 14 residues. Per the germline V gene, CDR1 is SQVTM and CDR2 is ANQGSEA. The V and J ends lost 4 bases and 3 bases respectively, with 13 bases between them. The CDR3 loop is CSVVTGTSNQPQHF. CDR3 sequence (DNA): TGCAGCGTTGTTACCGGGACATCCAATCAGCCCCAGCATTTT. Full variable domain (rest looked up from reference TRBV29-1 and TRBJ1-5): SAVISQKPSRDICQRGTSLTIQCQVDSQVTMMFWYRQQPGQSLTLIATANQGSEATYESGFVIDKFPISRPNLTFSTLTVSNMSPEDSSIYLCSVVTGTSNQPQHFGDGTRLSIL.

The chain joins TRBV28 to TRBJ1-3, with 9 bases lining up with TRBD1. The CDR3 spans 13 residues. V trimming: 5 bases; J trimming: 5 bases; junction bases outside the gene matches: 1. Germline CDR1 is MDHEN and CDR2 is SYDVKM. DNA of the CDR3: TGTGCCAGCAGTGGACAGGGGCGAAACACCATATATTTT. This translates into CASSGQGRNTIYF.

The chain links TRBV5-1 to TRBJ1-3; D gene ambiguous. Trimming shortened V by 0 bases and J by 4 bases, and 14 bases separated the two germline ends. Germline V CDR1 and CDR2: SGHRS, YFSETQ. The CDR3 has 16 amino acids. CDR3 coding DNA: TGCGCCAGCAGCTTGGAGGCTATGAATAGCGGAAACACCATATATTTT. Protein product: CASSLEAMNSGNTIYF.